Following are 31 T cell receptor beta chains from one sample sequenced in a study of cytomegalovirus exposure and HLA in healthy donors. With 60 Vbeta and 13 Jbeta primers, the PCR was carried out. TCRdb's copy holds only in-frame clones and misses some; the assay was immunoSEQ multiplex PCR. The sample records approximately 150,000 clones, roughly three quarters being singletons. The sample taken for sequencing was PBMCs. The source of these receptors is a man in his late teens or twenties in good health and CMV-seropositive.

The chain links TRBV2 to TRBJ1-5; 8 bases match TRBD1. Per germline, CDR1 SNHLY and CDR2 FYNNEI. This CDR3 is 15 amino acids long. The V segment lost 3 bases and the J segment 6 bases; nucleotides outside the gene matches: 7. For the CDR3, the DNA is TGTGCCAGCAGTGAGCAGACAGGGGATGGTCAGCCCCAGCATTTT. This codes for CASSEQTGDGQPQHF.

The chain links TRBV30 to TRBJ1-2; D unresolved. This CDR3 has 13 amino acids. V was trimmed by 1 base and J by 3 bases, leaving 9 bases between them. Germline assignment: CDR1 GTSNPN and CDR2 SVGIG (reference sequence). The CDR3 reads CAWSGTDYYGYTF. CDR3 bases: TGTGCCTGGAGTGGGACGGACTACTATGGCTACACCTTC.

The gene calls are TRBV15 and TRBJ2-1; 9 bases map to TRBD1. Germline lookup yields CDR1 LNHNV and CDR2 YYDKDF (reference sequence). V lost 1 base to trimming and J lost 0 bases; unmatched junction nucleotides: 19. The CDR3 runs 22 residues. CDR3 bases: TGTGCCACCAGCAGAGTACAAGTACAGGGGGCGTACGTTCAGAGCTCCTACAATGAGCAGTTCTTC. Protein: CATSRVQVQGAYVQSSYNEQFF.

This rearrangement joins TRBV28 to TRBJ2-7; possibly TRBD2 for D (6 bases). Germline-derived CDR1 and CDR2 are MDHEN and SYDVKM. Trimming shortened V by 2 bases and J by 9 bases, and 35 bases separated the two germline ends. The CDR3 consists of 20 residues. The CDR3 reads CASSLGGLRRRLEGLEGQYV. The DNA for the CDR3 is TGTGCCAGCAGTTTAGGGGGGTTAAGGAGAAGACTAGAAGGGTTGGAAGGGCAGTACGTC.

A note on this clone: Sequence at one end of the junction differs from germline and may be a read error. This chain joins TRBV7-7 and TRBJ2-2; D not certain. CDR1 is SSHAT and CDR2 is FNYEAQ in the germline V gene (reference sequence). This CDR3 comprises 18 residues. CDR3 sequence (DNA): TGTGCTAGCAGCTTAGGTCTTTTGTCAGGATCCGGCACCGGGGAGCTGTTTTTT. This translates into CASSLGLLSGSGTGELFF.

The rearrangement uses TRBV5-1 and TRBJ1-1; possibly TRBD1 for D (5 bases). Germline lookup yields CDR1 SGHRS and CDR2 YFSETQ. The CDR3 extends over 15 amino acids. V was trimmed by 3 bases and J by 1 base, leaving 13 bases between them. The CDR3 loop is CASSSGQTENTEAFF. For the CDR3, the DNA is TGCGCCAGCAGCTCCGGACAAACAGAGAACACTGAAGCTTTCTTT. Full variable domain (outside the CDR3, taken from reference TRBV5-1 and TRBJ1-1): KAGVTQTPRYLIKTRGQQVTLSCSPISGHRSVSWYQQTPGQGLQFLFEYFSETQRNKGNFPGRFSGRQFSNSRSEMNVSTLELGDSALYLCASSSGQTENTEAFFGQGTRLTVV.

CDR3 DNA: TGTGCCAGCAATCCCGGGGACAGGGACAATCAGCCCCAGCATTTT. Translated: CASNPGDRDNQPQHF. V and J are TRBV28 and TRBJ1-5; the match to TRBD1 covers 9 bases. The V and J ends lost 7 bases and 3 bases, in that order; junction bases with no gene match: 7. CDR1 is MDHEN and CDR2 is SYDVKM in the germline V gene. The CDR3 runs 15 residues.

The V and J genes are TRBV19 and TRBJ1-1; 7 bases match TRBD1. Germline V CDR1 and CDR2: LNHDA, SQIVND (reference sequence). The CDR3 has 13 amino acids. Trimming cost V 3 bases and J 6 bases; bases outside gene matches: 4. The CDR3 region is CASSIAQGAEAFF. For the CDR3, the DNA is TGTGCCAGTAGTATTGCGCAGGGGGCTGAAGCTTTCTTT.

V and J are TRBV28 and TRBJ1-1; no reliable D call. Germline-derived CDR1 and CDR2 are MDHEN and SYDVKM. The CDR3 loop spans 11 amino acids. V lost 6 bases and J lost 10, with 12 bases in between. This chain's CDR3 is CASSFGVGAFF. In DNA form, the CDR3 reads TGTGCCAGCAGCTTCGGGGTTGGAGCTTTCTTT.

CDR3 in amino acids: CASSLALGALRSETQYF. In nucleotides, the CDR3 is TGCGCCAGCAGCTTGGCCCTGGGGGCGTTACGTTCGGAGACCCAGTACTTC. V and J are TRBV5-1 and TRBJ2-5, with a possible D match to TRBD1 (6 bases). Per the germline V gene, CDR1 is SGHRS and CDR2 is YFSETQ. The CDR3 covers 17 residues. The V and J ends lost 0 bases and 5 bases respectively, with 20 bases between them.

The V call is TRBV4-2, the J call TRBJ2-3, with D possibly being TRBD2 (5 bases). The ends were cut back, 3 bases at V and 6 bases at J, with 7 bases in the middle. Germline V lookup: CDR1 LGHNA, CDR2 YNFKEQ. The CDR3 extends over 12 amino acids. The CDR3 here is CASSQGVDTQYF. In DNA, the CDR3 is TGTGCCAGCAGCCAGGGAGTCGATACGCAGTATTTT.

The V call is TRBV5-1, the J call TRBJ1-1; 10 nucleotides match TRBD1. Unmatched junction bases numbered 8, after V lost 4 bases and J lost 5 bases. The germline gives CDR1 SGHRS, CDR2 YFSETQ. CDR3 length equals 15 residues. DNA of the CDR3: TGCGCCAGCAGCGCGTGGACAGGGGGAGGGACTGAAGCTTTCTTT. This encodes CASSAWTGGGTEAFF.

This clone appeared a few times. The CDR3 DNA reads as TGCGCCAGCAGCCCCGGAACAGGGTTCTACAATGAGCAGTTCTTC. It is translated as CASSPGTGFYNEQFF. V is TRBV4-1 and J is TRBJ2-1, with a possible D match to TRBD1 (6 bases). The CDR3 has 15 residues. CDR1 is MGHRA and CDR2 is YSYEKL in the germline V gene. Deletions cut 4 bases from V and 3 bases from J, with 13 bases between.

The rearrangement joins TRBV6-1 to TRBJ2-4, with 7 nucleotides matching TRBD1. This CDR3 is 13 amino acids long. Unmatched junction bases numbered 9, after V lost 8 bases and J lost 8 bases. From germline, CDR1 is MNHNS and CDR2 SASEGT. CDR3 DNA sequence: TGTGCCAGCGGCAGACAGGGTGAGGACATTCAGTACTTC. As protein: CASGRQGEDIQYF.

V and J are TRBV2 and TRBJ2-7, with D maybe TRBD1 (5 bases). Trimming took 4 bases from V and 3 from J, leaving 7 bases between them. The CDR3 is 12 amino acids. From germline, CDR1 is SNHLY and CDR2 FYNNEI. CDR3 bases: TGTGCCAGCAGTGGACAGTTCTACGAGCAGTACGTC. Its translation is CASSGQFYEQYV.

V and J are TRBV6-5 and TRBJ1-2, with D maybe TRBD1 (6 bases). The germline CDR1 and CDR2 sequences are MNHEY and SVGAGI. CDR3 length equals 14 residues. Trimming pared 1 base from V and 4 bases from J, leaving 10 bases between. In DNA form, the CDR3 reads TGTGCCAGCAGTTACTGGACAGTACGCTATGGCTACACCTTC. This translates into CASSYWTVRYGYTF.

The rearrangement links TRBV6-5 to TRBJ1-5, with 10 bases that match TRBD1. This CDR3 contains 14 residues. Germline lookup yields CDR1 MNHEY and CDR2 SVGAGI. The trim removed 6 bases at V and 7 bases at J, leaving 6 bases unmatched. The CDR3, as DNA: TGTGCCAGCAGCCGACAGGGGGCTGAGCAGCCCCAGCATTTT. Protein product: CASSRQGAEQPQHF.

This chain connects TRBV5-1 to TRBJ2-2, with 7 bases aligning to TRBD1. This CDR3 has 15 residues. CDR1 and CDR2 from the germline V gene are SGHRS and YFSETQ. V gave up 6 bases and J gave up 4 bases; unmatched junction bases: 9. The CDR3 is CASTLDRVATGELFF. The DNA for the CDR3 is TGCGCCAGCACCCTCGACAGGGTTGCCACCGGGGAGCTGTTTTTT.

V is TRBV7-2 and J is TRBJ1-2; D uncertain. V lost 5 bases and J lost 2, with 9 bases in between. The CDR3 is made up of 13 amino acids. The germline gives CDR1 SGHTA, CDR2 FQGNSA. DNA for the CDR3: TGTGCCAGCAGCGCCGGTGCCAACTATGGCTACACCTTC. Translation: CASSAGANYGYTF.

The chain recombines TRBV4-2 with TRBJ1-5, with D possibly being TRBD1 (5 bases). The germline gives CDR1 LGHNA, CDR2 YNFKEQ. The CDR3 runs 15 residues. With 4 bases removed from V and 2 bases from J, the gap between germline ends came to 12 bases. CDR3 region: CASSPRWGGNQPQHF. The CDR3 region has the DNA TGTGCCAGCAGCCCCCGATGGGGGGGCAATCAGCCCCAGCATTTT.

The rearrangement uses TRBV5-4 and TRBJ2-5; 8 bases align to TRBD2. The CDR3 spans 18 residues. V was pared by 0 bases and J by 5 bases, with 15 bases of the junction left unmatched. Germline V gene sequence: CDR1 SGHNT, CDR2 YYREEE (reference sequence). CDR3 amino acids: CASSLDAGGLGSVETQYF. The CDR3 nucleotides read TGTGCCAGCAGCTTGGACGCGGGGGGCCTCGGTTCCGTCGAGACCCAGTACTTC. Full variable domain (outside the CDR3, taken from reference TRBV5-4 and TRBJ2-5): ETGVTQSPTHLIKTRGQQVTLRCSSQSGHNTVSWYQQALGQGPQFIFQYYREEENGRGNFPPRFSGLQFPNYSSELNVNALELDDSALYLCASSLDAGGLGSVETQYFGPGTRLLVL.

This chain connects TRBV28 to TRBJ1-1; weak D call: TRBD1 (5 bases). Germline CDR1 MDHEN, CDR2 SYDVKM. Trimming took off 6 bases at V and 1 base at J, with 6 bases between the two ends. The CDR3 length is 12 residues. DNA for the CDR3: TGTGCCAGCAGCACAGGGAACACTGAAGCTTTCTTT. This encodes CASSTGNTEAFF.

The V gene is TRBV30, the J gene TRBJ1-1; tentative D call: TRBD1 (6 bases). Germline V gene data show CDR1 as GTSNPN and CDR2 as SVGIG (reference sequence). CDR3 length: 12 amino acids. V gave up 1 base and J gave up 10 bases, with 13 bases separating them. The CDR3 region is CAWSGNRDRAFF. The CDR3 coding sequence is TGTGCCTGGAGTGGCAACAGGGATCGAGCTTTCTTT.

J is TRBJ2-2 and V is TRBV15; D unclear. CDR1 LNHNV and CDR2 YYDKDF come from the germline V gene (reference sequence). The V end lost 0 bases, the J end lost 4 bases, and 27 bases lay between the germline ends. The CDR3 is made up of 21 amino acids. In nucleotides, the CDR3 is TGTGCCACCAGCAGAGATAAAGGCTCCGTCACCGGCGGTTTCGGCACCGGGGAGCTGTTTTTT. The encoded protein is CATSRDKGSVTGGFGTGELFF.

This chain connects TRBV5-1 to TRBJ2-3, with 7 bases that match TRBD2. The V and J ends lost 4 bases and 3 bases, in that order; junction bases with no gene match: 11. CDR3 length: 16 amino acids. CDR1 is SGHRS and CDR2 is YFSETQ in the germline V gene. CDR3 DNA: TGCGCCAGCAGCCCCCAAATAGCGGGCTTAACAGATACGCAGTATTTT. It specifies CASSPQIAGLTDTQYF.

This clone came up a few times. In the same sample, other DNA sequences code for this CDR3. This rearrangement joins TRBV5-1 to TRBJ2-3, with 10 nucleotides matching TRBD1. The V gene end was trimmed by 0 bases and the J gene end by 3 bases; junction bases not matched to a gene: 1. This CDR3 has 15 residues. Per the germline V gene, CDR1 is SGHRS and CDR2 is YFSETQ. CDR3 bases: TGCGCCAGCAGCTTGGAGGGACAGGGGACAGATACGCAGTATTTT. It yields the protein CASSLEGQGTDTQYF.

The chain joins TRBV19 to TRBJ2-1, with D perhaps matching TRBD1 (5 bases). The CDR3 length is 14 residues. Germline CDR1 is LNHDA and CDR2 is SQIVND (reference sequence). The V end lost 5 bases, the J end lost 3 bases, and 11 bases lay between the germline ends. In nucleotides, the CDR3 is TGTGCCAGTAGTGCAGACAGATTCTACAATGAGCAGTTCTTC. Translated: CASSADRFYNEQFF.

The V gene is TRBV5-6, the J gene TRBJ2-2, with 13 bases aligning to TRBD2. The trim removed 0 bases at V and 5 bases at J, leaving 4 bases unmatched. Germline V gene sequence: CDR1 SGHDT, CDR2 YYEEEE. CDR3 length equals 17 residues. This chain's CDR3 is CASSLEGGLAGTGELFF. DNA of the CDR3: TGTGCCAGCAGCTTGGAAGGGGGACTAGCGGGAACCGGGGAGCTGTTTTTT.

A few counts support this clone. The gene calls are TRBV7-8 and TRBJ1-4; 7 bases line up with TRBD1. The CDR3 length is 15 residues. From germline, CDR1 is SGHVS and CDR2 FQNEAQ. J gave up 8 bases and V 2 bases, and 8 bases lay outside the gene matches. The CDR3 nucleotides read TGTGCCAGCAGCTTACGGACAGGAAATTTAGAAAAACTGTTTTTT. Amino acid sequence: CASSLRTGNLEKLFF.

The CDR3 DNA sequence: TGTGCCAGCAGCTCCCCGACAGGCTTTGGTGGCTACACCTTC. It is translated as CASSSPTGFGGYTF. This sequence joins TRBV5-4 and TRBJ1-2, with a weak D call TRBD1 (6 bases). In germline, CDR1 is SGHNT, CDR2 YYREEE (reference sequence). The CDR3 extends over 14 amino acids. V lost 3 bases and J lost 7, with 16 bases in between.

The chain combines TRBV19 with TRBJ2-3; the D gene is possibly TRBD2 (5 bases). CDR1 and CDR2 (germline): LNHDA, SQIVND (reference sequence). Deletions cut 5 bases from V and 1 base from J, with 16 bases between. CDR3 length: 16 residues. Here the CDR3 DNA reads TGTGCCAGTAGTCTCCCGGTAGGTAGCGGCACAGATACGCAGTATTTT. Amino acids: CASSLPVGSGTDTQYF.